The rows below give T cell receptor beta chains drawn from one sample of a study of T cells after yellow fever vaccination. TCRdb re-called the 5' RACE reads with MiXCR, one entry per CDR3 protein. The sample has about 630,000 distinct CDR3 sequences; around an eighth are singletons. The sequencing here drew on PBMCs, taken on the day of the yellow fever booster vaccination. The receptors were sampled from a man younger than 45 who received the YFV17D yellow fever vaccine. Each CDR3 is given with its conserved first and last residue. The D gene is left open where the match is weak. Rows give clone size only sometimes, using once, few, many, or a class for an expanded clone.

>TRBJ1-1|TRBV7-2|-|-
CASSLDGGPGAFF
TGTGCCAGCAGCTTAGACGGGGGGCCCGGAGCTTTCTTT
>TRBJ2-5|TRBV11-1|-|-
CAISPSAGLHGQQETQYF
TGTGCCATCAGCCCATCCGCAGGGCTCCACGGACAACAAGAGACCCAGTACTTC
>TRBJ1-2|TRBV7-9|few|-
CASSADRRDPYGYTF
TGTGCCAGCAGCGCAGACCGCAGGGACCCATATGGCTACACCTTC
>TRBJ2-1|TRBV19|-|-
CASSISSGALLHNEQFF
TGTGCCAGTAGTATTTCATCAGGGGCCCTACTCCACAATGAGCAGTTCTTC
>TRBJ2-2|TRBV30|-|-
CAWSPGTKIIISGELFF
TGTGCCTGGAGCCCCGGGACAAAGATTATAATTTCCGGGGAGCTGTTTTTT
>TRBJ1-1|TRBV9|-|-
CASSPSWDTEAFF
TGTGCCAGCAGCCCCTCATGGGACACTGAAGCTTTCTTT
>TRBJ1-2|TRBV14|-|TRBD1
CASSQDRRGRSAPLEYGYTF
TGTGCCAGCAGCCAAGATCGGAGGGGGCGCTCCGCCCCCTTGGAGTATGGCTACACCTTC
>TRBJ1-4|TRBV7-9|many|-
CASSLSEKLFF
TGTGCCAGCAGCTTAAGTGAAAAACTGTTTTTT
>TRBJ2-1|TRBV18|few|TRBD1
CASSPVSGQGTDEQFF
TGTGCCAGCTCACCAGTTTCGGGACAGGGTACCGATGAGCAGTTCTTC
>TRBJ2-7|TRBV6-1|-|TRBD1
CASSGDRGLYEQYF
TGTGCCAGCAGTGGAGACAGGGGGCTCTACGAGCAGTACTTC
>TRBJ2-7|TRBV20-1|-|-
CSASTGASYEQYF
TGCAGTGCTAGTACCGGGGCATCCTACGAGCAGTACTTC
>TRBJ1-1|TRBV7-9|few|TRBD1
CASSATGGVAFF
TGTGCCAGCAGCGCGACAGGGGGCGTAGCTTTCTTT
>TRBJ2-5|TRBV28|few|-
CASNSGPERETQYF
TGTGCCAGCAATTCGGGACCAGAGAGGGAGACCCAGTACTTC
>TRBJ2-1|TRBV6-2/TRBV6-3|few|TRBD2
CASGLAPYNEQFF
TGTGCCAGCGGACTAGCGCCCTACAATGAGCAGTTCTTC
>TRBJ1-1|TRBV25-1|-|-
CASRNTLDATEAFF
TGTGCCAGCAGGAATACCTTGGATGCCACTGAAGCTTTCTTT
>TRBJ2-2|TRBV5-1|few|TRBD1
CASRDRGGSANTGELFF
TGCGCCAGCAGAGACAGGGGTGGTTCTGCGAACACCGGGGAGCTGTTTTTT
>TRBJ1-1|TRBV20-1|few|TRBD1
CSPPGGLTEAFF
TGCAGCCCCCCAGGGGGGTTAACTGAAGCTTTCTTT
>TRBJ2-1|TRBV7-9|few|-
CASSGPSDNEQFF
TGTGCCAGCAGCGGGCCTAGTGACAATGAGCAGTTCTTC
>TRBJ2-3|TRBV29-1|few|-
CSVEGADHTDTQYF
TGCAGCGTTGAAGGAGCGGACCACACAGATACGCAGTATTTT
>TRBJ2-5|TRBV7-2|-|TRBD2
CASSSATSGVTLETQYF
TGTGCCAGCAGCTCCGCCACTAGCGGAGTCACTCTCGAGACCCAGTACTTC
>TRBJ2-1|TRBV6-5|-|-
CASSYSAQSEQFF
TGTGCCAGCAGTTACTCGGCCCAGAGTGAGCAGTTCTTC
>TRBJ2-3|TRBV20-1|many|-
CSACDPLLSTDTQYF
TGCAGTGCGTGTGACCCCCTGCTGAGCACAGATACGCAGTATTTT
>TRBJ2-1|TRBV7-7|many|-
CASSSGREQFF
TGTGCCAGCAGCTCAGGAAGGGAGCAGTTCTTC
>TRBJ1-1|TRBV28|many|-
CASSLILNTEAFF
TGTGCCAGCAGTTTAATTTTGAACACTGAAGCTTTCTTT
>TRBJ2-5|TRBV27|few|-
CASWRLGLSGQETQYF
TGTGCCAGCTGGAGGCTAGGATTAAGCGGCCAAGAGACCCAGTACTTC
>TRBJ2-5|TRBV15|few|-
CATSTTGQRDQETQYF
TGTGCCACCAGCACTACGGGACAGCGGGACCAAGAGACCCAGTACTTC
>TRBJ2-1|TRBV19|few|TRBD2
CASGGLADNEQFF
TGTGCCAGTGGGGGACTAGCGGACAATGAGCAGTTCTTC
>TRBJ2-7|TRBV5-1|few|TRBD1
CASSFDGQGTYEQYF
TGCGCCAGCAGCTTTGACGGACAGGGTACCTACGAGCAGTACTTC
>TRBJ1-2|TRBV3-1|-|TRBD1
CASSGQGQAVRRYTF
TGTGCCAGCAGCGGCCAGGGACAGGCTGTTAGACGCTACACCTTC
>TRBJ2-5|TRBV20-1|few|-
CSARPWDNRVTQYF
TGCAGTGCTAGACCTTGGGACAATCGGGTGACCCAGTACTTC
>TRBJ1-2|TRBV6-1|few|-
CASRISANSHYGYTF
TGTGCCAGCAGAATTTCGGCCAACTCTCACTATGGCTACACCTTC
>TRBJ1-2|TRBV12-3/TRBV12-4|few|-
CASRGTDYGYTF
TGTGCCAGCAGGGGGACGGACTATGGCTACACCTTC
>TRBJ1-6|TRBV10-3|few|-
CAISESWILQSSYNSPLHF
TGTGCCATCAGTGAGTCGTGGATCCTGCAGAGCTCCTATAATTCACCCCTCCACTTT
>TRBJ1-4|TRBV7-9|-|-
CASSPGGINEKLFF
TGTGCCAGCAGCCCCGGGGGGATTAATGAAAAACTGTTTTTT
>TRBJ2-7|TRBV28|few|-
CASSSDWEQYF
TGTGCCAGCAGTTCCGATTGGGAGCAGTACTTC
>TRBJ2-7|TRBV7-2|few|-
CASSHPRYEQYF
TGTGCCAGCAGCCACCCTCGCTACGAGCAGTACTTC
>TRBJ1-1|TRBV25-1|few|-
CASKTVGAFF
TGTGCCAGCAAAACGGTCGGAGCTTTCTTT